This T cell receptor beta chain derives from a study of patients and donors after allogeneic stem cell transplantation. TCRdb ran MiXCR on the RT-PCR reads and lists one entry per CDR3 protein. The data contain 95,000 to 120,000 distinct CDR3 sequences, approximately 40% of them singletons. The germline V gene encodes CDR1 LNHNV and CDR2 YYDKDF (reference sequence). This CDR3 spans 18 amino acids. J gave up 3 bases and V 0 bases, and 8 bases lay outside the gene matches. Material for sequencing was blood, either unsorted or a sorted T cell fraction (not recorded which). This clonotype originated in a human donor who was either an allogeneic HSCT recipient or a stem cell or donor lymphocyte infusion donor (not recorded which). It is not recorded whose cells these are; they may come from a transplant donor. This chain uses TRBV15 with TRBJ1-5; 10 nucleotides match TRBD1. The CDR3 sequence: CATSRDARTGGINQPQHF. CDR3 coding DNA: TGTGCCACCAGCAGAGATGCGAGGACAGGGGGTATCAATCAGCCCCAGCATTTT. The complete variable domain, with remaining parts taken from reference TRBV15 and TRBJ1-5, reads DAMVIQNPRYQVTQFGKPVTLSCSQTLNHNVMYWYQQKSSQAPKLLFHYYDKDFNNEADTPDNFQSRRPNTSFCFLDIRSPGLGDTAMYLCATSRDARTGGINQPQHFGDGTRLSIL.